The clone carrying this TCR beta chain appeared a few times. The V gene lost 6 bases and the J gene lost 5 bases, with 16 bases spanning the gap. The length of the CDR3 is 14 residues. A sample-barcoded 5' primer and a J-beta primer mix were used in a second PCR of about 7 to 12 cycles. Using its own MiXCR run on the 5' RACE reads, TCRdb lists one record per CDR3 protein. The sample has fewer than 2 million distinct CDR3 sequences, approximately 39% seen once; the top ten hold around 23%. This entry comes from a study of blood T cells in healthy people across ages. The chain recombines TRBV12-3 or TRBV12-4 with TRBJ1-1; perhaps TRBD1 as D (5 bases). The specimen sequenced was blood. This TCR was sampled from a human donor in good health. This CDR3 is CASSPGGVVTEAFF. As DNA, the CDR3 is TGTGCCAGCAGCCCGGGGGGGGTGGTTACTGAAGCTTTCTTT.